The count of the clone carrying this T cell receptor (beta chain) is one. Version v3.0 of the immunoSEQ assay was performed at survey level. Some clones are missing from TCRdb's copy, which holds only in-frame ones; the method was immunoSEQ multiplex PCR. The repertoire has 15,000 to 20,000 clones, roughly four fifths of them found once; the top ten carry about 15%. The record originates from a study of long-term antiretroviral therapy in people with HIV. Looked up from germline, CDR1 is SGHRS and CDR2 is YFSETQ. The CDR3 is made up of 14 amino acids. V dropped 4 bases and J dropped 8; count of bases not matched to a gene: 9.

The rearrangement uses TRBV5-1 and TRBJ1-2; 9 bases fit TRBD1. This TCR was recovered from a woman aged 45-65 years with HIV. Source: unsorted PBMCs, taken approximately 2.5 years before starting antiretroviral therapy. The CDR3 spells CASSIQQGAEGYTF. CDR3 coding DNA: TGCGCCAGCAGCATACAACAGGGGGCGGAGGGCTACACCTTC. The full variable domain, rest sourced from reference TRBV5-1 and TRBJ1-2, is KAGVTQTPRYLIKTRGQQVTLSCSPISGHRSVSWYQQTPGQGLQFLFEYFSETQRNKGNFPGRFSGRQFSNSRSEMNVSTLELGDSALYLCASSIQQGAEGYTFGSGTRLTVV.